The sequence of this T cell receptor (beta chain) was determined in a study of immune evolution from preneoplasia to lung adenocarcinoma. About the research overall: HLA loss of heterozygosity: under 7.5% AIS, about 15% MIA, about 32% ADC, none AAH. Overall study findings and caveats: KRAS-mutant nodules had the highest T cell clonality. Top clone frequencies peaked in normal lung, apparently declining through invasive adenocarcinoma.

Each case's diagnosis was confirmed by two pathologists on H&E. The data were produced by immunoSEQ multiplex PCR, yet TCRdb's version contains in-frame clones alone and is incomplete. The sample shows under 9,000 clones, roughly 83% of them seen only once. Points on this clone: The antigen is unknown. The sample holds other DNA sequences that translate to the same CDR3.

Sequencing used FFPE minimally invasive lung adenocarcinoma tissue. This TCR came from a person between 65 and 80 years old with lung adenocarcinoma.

CDR3 in amino acids: CASSPGQGYIQYF. In nucleotides, the CDR3 is TGCGCCAGCAGCCCTGGACAGGGATACATTCAGTACTTC. The rearrangement joins TRBV5-1 to TRBJ2-4; 8 nucleotides align to TRBD1. Germline values: CDR1 SGHRS, CDR2 YFSETQ. The CDR3 is 13 residues long. V shed 4 bases, J shed 8 bases, and the junction held 5 bases outside the gene matches.